This entry features one T cell receptor beta chain sequence. The sample is drawn from a study of blood T cell repertoires in COVID-19. Study background: The United States, Italy and Spain were the sources of the acute and convalescent COVID-19 samples.

V dropped 0 bases and J dropped 8 bases, with 13 bases sitting between them. In germline, CDR1 is LGHNA, CDR2 YNFKEQ. The CDR3 contains 15 residues. Libraries were prepared by immunoSEQ multiplex PCR; TCRdb keeps only in-frame clonotypes and omits some of them. Altogether some 48,000 clones are present, roughly 90% being singletons, with the ten largest covering about 2%. The J gene is TRBJ1-4, the V gene TRBV4-2; a weak D match, TRBD1 (5 bases). The sequenced material came from peripheral blood. This sequence was found in a human donor in a cohort sampled during active COVID-19. CDR3 DNA: TGTGCCAGCAGCCAAGATGGGGCCGGGTTAGAAAAACTGTTTTTT. Translating it yields CASSQDGAGLEKLFF.